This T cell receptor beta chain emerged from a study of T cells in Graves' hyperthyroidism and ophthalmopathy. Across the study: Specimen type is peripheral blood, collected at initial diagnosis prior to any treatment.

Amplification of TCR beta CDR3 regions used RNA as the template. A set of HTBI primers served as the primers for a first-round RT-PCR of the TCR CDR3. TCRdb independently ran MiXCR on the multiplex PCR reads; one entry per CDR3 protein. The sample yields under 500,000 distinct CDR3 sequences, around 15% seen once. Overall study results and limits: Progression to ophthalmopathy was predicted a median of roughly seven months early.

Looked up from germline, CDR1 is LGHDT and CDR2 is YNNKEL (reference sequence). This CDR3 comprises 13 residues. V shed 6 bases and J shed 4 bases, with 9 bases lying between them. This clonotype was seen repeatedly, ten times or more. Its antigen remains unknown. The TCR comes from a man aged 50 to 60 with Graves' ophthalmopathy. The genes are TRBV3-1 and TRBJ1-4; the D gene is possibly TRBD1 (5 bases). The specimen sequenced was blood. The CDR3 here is CASRNDSNEKLFF. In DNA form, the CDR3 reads TGTGCCAGCAGAAACGACAGTAATGAAAAACTGTTTTTT.